This T cell receptor beta chain originates from a study of shared clonotypes between healthy human individuals (TCRdb year 2020). Study-wide context: The cohort included a few men and a couple of women between 18 and 49 years of age. To estimate repertoire size and how much clonotype sharing occurs between individuals, the study deeply sequenced the blood TCR repertoires of roughly 5 healthy adults. To increase sequencing depth and limit assay-specific biases, different laboratories used diverse techniques to prepare libraries and sequence TCR repertoires. Leukapheresis yielded between about 0.85 and 10 billion PBMCs per donor. The research as a whole found: Pairwise subsampling indicated that sequencing depth was expected to affect the degree of clonotype sharing among donors. Because the study included a small number of donors, the genetic and exposure-history diversity represented was limited. Sampling was limited to blood, and TCR repertoires in tissue likely differ from TCR repertoires in blood.

The donors were healthy, HIV-negative adults with no recently reported acute infections or vaccinations. Every donor was a Caucasian adult residing in Nashville, Tennessee, USA. For unsorted samples, about 85 million PBMCs were counted and genomic DNA was extracted with the QIAamp DNA Blood Mini kit. After blood collection by leukapheresis, PBMCs were isolated using Ficoll-Histopaque density gradient centrifugation and then cryopreserved in the vapor phase of liquid nitrogen. Using the deep immunoSEQ assay, TCR CDR3 regions were amplified from genomic DNA by multiplex PCR. Genomic DNA extracted from each cell subset was distributed evenly over all wells of several immunoSEQ 96-well plates, and each plate served as one replicate. For unsorted PBMC, roughly 0.3 ug genomic DNA, equal to roughly 32,000 T cell genomes, was loaded into each replicate PCR. Ten immunoSEQ deep assay plates were used to sequence unsorted PBMC genomic DNA. Purified libraries were quantified with a Qubit 3.0 fluorometer, sized on a Bioanalyzer 2100, and re-quantified with the KAPA Library Quantification kit. Each immunoSEQ 96-well plate was sequenced on its own single-read 150-cycle Illumina NextSeq 550 flow cell. Processing in the source paper ran as follows. Because the immunoSEQ output held only junctional sequences and lacked quality scores, the filtering could not match the filtering applied to full-length reads. To assign V/J genes and CDR3, sequences were annotated against IMGT germline references using PyIR, a Python wrapper for IgBLAST v1.9. Reads were removed for weak V/J assignments (E-value above 1e-6), missing CDR3, stop codons, out-of-frame junctions, or ambiguous translated residues. A V3J clonotype was defined by an identical inferred V gene, J gene, and CDR3 amino acid sequence. The percentage overlap between two repertoires was calculated by dividing the number of shared unique clonotypes by the size of the smaller repertoire. Three approaches were used to assess repertoire richness: RTK rarefaction, the Chao1 estimator, and Recon v2.1 estimates of unobserved clonotypes. TCRdb took over this immuneACCESS table, retaining in-frame rearrangements with V and J assigned. Such tables are incomplete; in checked studies, under half of the missing clones stem from an unresolved V gene, and the remainder is unexplained. For V, J and clone size, that table is used; D and trimming come from the DNA. This sample comprises 490,000 or so clones, 70% to 85% of them detected only once. Together, the top ten hold approximately 12% of the sample.

Comment on this clone: No antigen is known for it. The input lacks base qualities; no much larger clone sits a single base away. Other nucleotide sequences in the sample specify the same CDR3.

V and J lose 4 bases and 5 bases, and a span of 12 bases separates them. The CDR3, cysteine through phenylalanine, is 13 amino acids long. The kept DNA is CDR3 alone, 39 bases in frame from the first base. Via the germline V gene, CDR1 is SGHRS and CDR2 YFSETQ. The receptor's source is a woman aged 35 to 49 in good health. Some clones in this sample may be carry-over from other donors' samples. The chain is made from TRBV5-1 and TRBJ2-5, with a weak D call of TRBD1 (6 bases match). Specimen: PBMCs. The bases read TGCGCCAGCAGCCAACAGGGTTTGGAGACCCAGTACTTC. The resulting protein is CASSQQGLETQYF.